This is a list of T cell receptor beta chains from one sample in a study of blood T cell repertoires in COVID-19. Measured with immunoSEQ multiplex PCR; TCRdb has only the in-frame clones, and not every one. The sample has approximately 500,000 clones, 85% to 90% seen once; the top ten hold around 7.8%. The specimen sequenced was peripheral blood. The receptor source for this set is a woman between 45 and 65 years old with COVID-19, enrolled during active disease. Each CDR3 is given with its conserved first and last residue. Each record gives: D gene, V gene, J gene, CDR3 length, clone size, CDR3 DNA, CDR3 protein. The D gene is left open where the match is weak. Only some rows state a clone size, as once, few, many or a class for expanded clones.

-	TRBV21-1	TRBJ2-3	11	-	TGTGCCAGCAGCAACGGAGGACCCCTGTATTTT	CASSNGGPLYF
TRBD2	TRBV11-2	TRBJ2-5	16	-	TGTGCCAGCAGCTTAGGGCTAGCGGGGGGCAGGGAGACCCAGTACTTC	CASSLGLAGGRETQYF
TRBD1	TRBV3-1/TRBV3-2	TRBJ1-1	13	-	TGTGCCAGCAGCCAGCAGGGGGACGCTGAAGCTTTCTTT	CASSQQGDAEAFF
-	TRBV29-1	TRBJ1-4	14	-	TGCAGCGTTGCCTCTATGGAGCTGGGTGAAAAACTGTTTTTT	CSVASMELGEKLFF
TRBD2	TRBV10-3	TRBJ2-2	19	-	TGTGCCATCAGTGAACCCGGACTAGCGGGGGGGCCGGGCACCGGGGAGCTGTTTTTT	CAISEPGLAGGPGTGELFF
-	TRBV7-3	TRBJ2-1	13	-	TGTGCCAGCAGCTTAGGGCCCTACAATGAGCAGTTCTTC	CASSLGPYNEQFF
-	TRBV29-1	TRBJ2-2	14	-	TGCAGCGTAGCCCGGACGGGGAGGACCGGGGAGCTGTTTTTT	CSVARTGRTGELFF
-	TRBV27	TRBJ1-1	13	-	TGTGCCAGCAGTTATGGCGGCAACACTGAAGCTTTCTTT	CASSYGGNTEAFF
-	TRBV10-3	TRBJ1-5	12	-	TGTGCCATCAGTGCTTGGAGTCAGCCCCAGCATTTT	CAISAWSQPQHF
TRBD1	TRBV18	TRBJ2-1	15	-	TGTGCCAGCTCACACCCGGGGACAGTCTACAATGAGCAGTTCTTC	CASSHPGTVYNEQFF
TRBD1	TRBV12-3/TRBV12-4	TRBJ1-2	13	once	TGTGCCAGCAGTTCTCTACAGGGGGTAGGCTACACCTTC	CASSSLQGVGYTF
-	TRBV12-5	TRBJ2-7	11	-	TGTGCTAGTGTCTCGGGCTACGAGCAGTACTTC	CASVSGYEQYF
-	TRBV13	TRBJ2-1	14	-	TGTGCCAGCAGCTTAGGGACTAGTTTCTATGAGCAGTTCTTC	CASSLGTSFYEQFF
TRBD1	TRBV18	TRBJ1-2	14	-	TGTGCCAGCTCACCAAGACAGGGTAGCTATGGCTACACCTTC	CASSPRQGSYGYTF
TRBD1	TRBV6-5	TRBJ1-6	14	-	TGTGCCAGTAAAAGACAGGGCGGTAATTCACCCCTCCACTTT	CASKRQGGNSPLHF
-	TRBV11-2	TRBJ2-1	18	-	TGTGCCAGCAGCTTAGATCTGCCTTTCACACCCCCCTACAATGAGCAGTTCTTC	CASSLDLPFTPPYNEQFF
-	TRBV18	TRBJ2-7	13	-	TGTGCCAGCTCACCAAACCAGGGTTACGAGCAGTACTTC	CASSPNQGYEQYF
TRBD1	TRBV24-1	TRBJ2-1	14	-	TGTGCCACCAGTGATCGTACAGGGGGCAATGAGCAGTTCTTC	CATSDRTGGNEQFF
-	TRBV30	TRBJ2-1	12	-	TGTGCCTGGAGTGGGACAAACAATGAGCAGTTCTTC	CAWSGTNNEQFF
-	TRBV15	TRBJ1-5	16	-	TGTGCCACCAGCCTGGTTAATTCAGCAGGGGTGCAGCCCCAGCATTTT	CATSLVNSAGVQPQHF
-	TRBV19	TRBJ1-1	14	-	TGTGCCAGTAGTATTCGCGACGGGGGCACTGAAGCTTTCTTT	CASSIRDGGTEAFF
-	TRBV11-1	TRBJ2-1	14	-	TGTGCCAGCAGCCAACGCAGGGTCGGGAATGAGCAGTTCTTC	CASSQRRVGNEQFF
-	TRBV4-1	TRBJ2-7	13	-	TGCGCCAGCAGCCAAGATTCGGCCTACGAGCAGTACTTC	CASSQDSAYEQYF
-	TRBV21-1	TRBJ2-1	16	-	TGTGCCAGCAGCAAACTTTGGCGGGGGACTTACAATGAGCAGTTCTTC	CASSKLWRGTYNEQFF
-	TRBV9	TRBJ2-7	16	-	TGTGCCAGCAGCGAGTCCCATTCCTCTTCCAGCTACGAGCAGTACTTC	CASSESHSSSSYEQYF
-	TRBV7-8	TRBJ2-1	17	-	TGTGCCAGCAGCTTAAATCGTCAGGGCTTGGGCTTGAATGAGCAGTTCTTC	CASSLNRQGLGLNEQFF
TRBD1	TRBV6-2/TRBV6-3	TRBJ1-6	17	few	TGTGCCAGCAGTCAACTACTAGAGACAGGGAGGAATTCACCCCTCCACTTT	CASSQLLETGRNSPLHF
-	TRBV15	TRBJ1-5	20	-	TGTGCCACCAGCAGAGATCAGAGGGGAGGGTGGGGTGGCAGCAATCAGCCCCAGCATTTT	CATSRDQRGGWGGSNQPQHF
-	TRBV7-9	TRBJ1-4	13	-	TGTGCCAGCAGCTTGGACAGTCAAGAAAAACTGTTTTTT	CASSLDSQEKLFF